The 2 T cell receptor beta chains below come from one sample, sequenced in a study of cytomegalovirus exposure and HLA in healthy donors. The PCR contained 60 Vbeta and 13 Jbeta primers. Assay: immunoSEQ multiplex PCR; the TCRdb copy retains only in-frame clones and omits some. This table has about 190,000 clones, around three quarters appearing once. Sample: PBMCs. The receptors shown here come from a young woman in good health and CMV-seronegative.

This sequence joins TRBV6-4 and TRBJ1-1, with 7 bases matching TRBD1. The CDR3 is 14 amino acids. The junction had 5 bases not matched to a gene; V was cut back by 6 bases and J by 1 base. CDR1 MRHNA and CDR2 SNTAGT come from the germline V gene. As DNA, the CDR3 is TGTGCCAGCAGACCGGGACAGTCGAACACTGAAGCTTTCTTT. It yields the protein CASRPGQSNTEAFF.

The V and J genes are TRBV27 and TRBJ2-2, with D perhaps TRBD1 (6 bases). Germline V CDR1 and CDR2: MNHEY, SMNVEV (reference sequence). Trimming removed 5 bases at V and 2 bases at J, with 21 bases between. The CDR3 is 18 residues long. The CDR3 protein is CASSAAPWTVTNTGELFF. CDR3 nucleotides: TGTGCCAGCAGTGCCGCGCCATGGACAGTAACCAACACCGGGGAGCTGTTTTTT.